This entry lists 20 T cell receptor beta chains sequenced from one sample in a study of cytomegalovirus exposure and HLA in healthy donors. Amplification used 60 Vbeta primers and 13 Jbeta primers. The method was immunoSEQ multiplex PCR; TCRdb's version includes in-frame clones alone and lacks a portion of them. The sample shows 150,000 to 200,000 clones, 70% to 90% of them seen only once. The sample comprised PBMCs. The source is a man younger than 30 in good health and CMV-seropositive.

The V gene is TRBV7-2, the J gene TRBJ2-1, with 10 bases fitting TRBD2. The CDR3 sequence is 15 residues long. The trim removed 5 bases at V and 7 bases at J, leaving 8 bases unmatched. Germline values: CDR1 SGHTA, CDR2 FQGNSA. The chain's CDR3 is CASSRGTSVSNEQFF. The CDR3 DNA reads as TGTGCCAGCAGCCGAGGGACTAGCGTCAGTAATGAGCAGTTCTTC.

CDR3 nucleotides: TGTGCCAGCCCACTAGGGGGCCAGGGGCCTTTTTACGAGCAGTACTTC. Amino acids: CASPLGGQGPFYEQYF. The chain is built from TRBV19 and TRBJ2-5, with TRBD1 identical over 7 bases. With the DNA end fitting TRBJ2-7 better, the J assignment may be wrong. Germline V gene data show CDR1 as LNHDA and CDR2 as SQIVND (reference sequence). CDR3 length: 16 amino acids.

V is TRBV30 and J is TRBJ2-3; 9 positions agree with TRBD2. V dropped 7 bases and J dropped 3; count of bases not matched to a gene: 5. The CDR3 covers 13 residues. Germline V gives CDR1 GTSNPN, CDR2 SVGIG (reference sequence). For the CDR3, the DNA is TGTGCCTTTCTTACTAGCGGGACAGATACGCAGTATTTT. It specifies CAFLTSGTDTQYF.

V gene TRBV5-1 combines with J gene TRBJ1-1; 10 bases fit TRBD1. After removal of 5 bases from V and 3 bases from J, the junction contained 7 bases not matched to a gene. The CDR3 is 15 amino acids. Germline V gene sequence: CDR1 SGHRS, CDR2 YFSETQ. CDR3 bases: TGCGCCAGCAGTCAGAGACAGGGGGCGGACACTGAAGCTTTCTTT. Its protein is CASSQRQGADTEAFF.

The CDR3 protein is CASSWGLAGSSYNEQFF. The CDR3 bases are TGTGCCAGCAGCTGGGGACTAGCGGGGAGCTCCTACAATGAGCAGTTCTTC. The rearrangement uses TRBV5-4 and TRBJ2-1; 13 nucleotides line up with TRBD2. J was trimmed by 0 bases and V by 3 bases; bases with no gene match: 3. Germline CDR1 is SGHNT and CDR2 is YYREEE (reference sequence). The CDR3 extends over 17 amino acids.

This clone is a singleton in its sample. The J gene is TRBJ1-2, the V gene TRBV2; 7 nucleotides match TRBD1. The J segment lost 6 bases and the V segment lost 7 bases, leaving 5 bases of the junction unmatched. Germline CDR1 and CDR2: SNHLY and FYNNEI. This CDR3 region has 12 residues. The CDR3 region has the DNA TGTGCCAGCACGCCGACAGGGCATGGCTACACCTTC. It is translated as CASTPTGHGYTF.

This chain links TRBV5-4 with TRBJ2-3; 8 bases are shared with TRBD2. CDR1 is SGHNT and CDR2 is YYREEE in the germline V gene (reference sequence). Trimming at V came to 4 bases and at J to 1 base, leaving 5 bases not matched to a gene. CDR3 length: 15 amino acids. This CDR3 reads CASSQRGKGTDTQYF. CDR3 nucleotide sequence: TGTGCCAGCAGCCAGCGGGGGAAGGGCACAGATACGCAGTATTTT. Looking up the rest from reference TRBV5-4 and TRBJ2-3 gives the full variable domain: ETGVTQSPTHLIKTRGQQVTLRCSSQSGHNTVSWYQQALGQGPQFIFQYYREEENGRGNFPPRFSGLQFPNYSSELNVNALELDDSALYLCASSQRGKGTDTQYFGPGTRLTVL.

The CDR3 region has the DNA TGCGCCAGCAGTCCGGGTACGTTCGGGACCCAGTACTTC. Translation: CASSPGTFGTQYF. The rearrangement links TRBV4-1 to TRBJ2-5; D unclear. The CDR3 spans 13 residues. Between the trimmed V and J ends, which lost 6 bases and 7 bases, there was a span of 15 bases. Germline-derived CDR1 and CDR2 are MGHRA and YSYEKL.

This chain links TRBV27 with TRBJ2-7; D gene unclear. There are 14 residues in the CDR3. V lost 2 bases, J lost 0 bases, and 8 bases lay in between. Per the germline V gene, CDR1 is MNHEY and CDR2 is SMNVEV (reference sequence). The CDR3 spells CASSLAGNSYEQYF. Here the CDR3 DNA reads TGTGCCAGCAGTTTAGCTGGCAACTCCTACGAGCAGTACTTC.

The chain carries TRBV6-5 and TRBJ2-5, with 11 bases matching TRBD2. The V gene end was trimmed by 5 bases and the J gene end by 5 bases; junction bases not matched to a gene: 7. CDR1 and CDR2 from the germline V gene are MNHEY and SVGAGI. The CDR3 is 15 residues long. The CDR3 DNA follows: TGTGCCAGCAGTGTCATAGCGGGGGGGTGGGAGACCCAGTACTTC. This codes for CASSVIAGGWETQYF.

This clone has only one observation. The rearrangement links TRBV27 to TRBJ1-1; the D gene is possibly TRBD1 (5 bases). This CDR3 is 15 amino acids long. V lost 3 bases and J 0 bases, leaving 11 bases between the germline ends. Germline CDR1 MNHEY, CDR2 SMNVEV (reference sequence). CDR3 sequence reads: CASSFGPGLNTEAFF. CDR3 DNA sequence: TGTGCCAGCAGTTTCGGTCCAGGGTTGAACACTGAAGCTTTCTTT.

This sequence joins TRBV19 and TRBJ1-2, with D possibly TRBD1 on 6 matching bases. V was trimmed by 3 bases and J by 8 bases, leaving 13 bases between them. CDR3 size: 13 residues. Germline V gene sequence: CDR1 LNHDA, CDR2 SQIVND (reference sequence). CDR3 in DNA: TGTGCCAGTAGTATTCAGGGGACTAGCGGCTACACCTTC. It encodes CASSIQGTSGYTF.

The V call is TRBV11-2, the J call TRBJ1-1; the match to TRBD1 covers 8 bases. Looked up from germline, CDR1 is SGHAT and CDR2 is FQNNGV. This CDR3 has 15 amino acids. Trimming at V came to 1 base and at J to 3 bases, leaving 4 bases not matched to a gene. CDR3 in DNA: TGTGCCAGCAGCTTAGGACAGGGGACGTACACTGAAGCTTTCTTT. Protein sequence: CASSLGQGTYTEAFF.

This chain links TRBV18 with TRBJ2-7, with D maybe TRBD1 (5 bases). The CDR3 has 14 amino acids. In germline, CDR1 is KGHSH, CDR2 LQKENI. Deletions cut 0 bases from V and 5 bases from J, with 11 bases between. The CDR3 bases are TGTGCCAGCTCACCACCGGGGCTCCAACACGAGCAGTACTTC. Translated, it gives CASSPPGLQHEQYF.

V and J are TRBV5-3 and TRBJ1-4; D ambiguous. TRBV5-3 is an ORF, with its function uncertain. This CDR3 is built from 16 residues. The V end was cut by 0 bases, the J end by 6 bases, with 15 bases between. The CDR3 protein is CARSLAGDGVDEKLFF. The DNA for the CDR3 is TGTGCCAGAAGCTTGGCCGGTGACGGGGTTGATGAAAAACTGTTTTTT.

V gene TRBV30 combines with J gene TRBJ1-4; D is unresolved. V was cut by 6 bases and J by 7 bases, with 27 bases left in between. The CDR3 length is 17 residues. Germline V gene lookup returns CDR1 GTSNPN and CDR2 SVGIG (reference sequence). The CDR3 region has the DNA TGTGCCTGTGAGTTGGTGGGTCGGGTCGGAGCGAGTGAAAAACTGTTTTTT. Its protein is CACELVGRVGASEKLFF. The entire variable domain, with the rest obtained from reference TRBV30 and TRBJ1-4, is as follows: SQTIHQWPATLVQPVGSPLSLECTVEGTSNPNLYWYRQAAGRGLQLLFYSVGIGQISSEVPQNLSASRPQDRQFILSSKKLLLSDSGFYLCACELVGRVGASEKLFFGSGTQLSVL.

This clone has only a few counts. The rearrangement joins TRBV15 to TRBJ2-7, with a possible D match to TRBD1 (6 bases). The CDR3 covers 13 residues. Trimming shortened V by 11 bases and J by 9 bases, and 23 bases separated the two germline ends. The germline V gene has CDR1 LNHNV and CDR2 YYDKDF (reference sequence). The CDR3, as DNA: TGTGCCGCTTCCACAGGGACCGAAGGCCGGCAGTACTTC. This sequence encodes CAASTGTEGRQYF.

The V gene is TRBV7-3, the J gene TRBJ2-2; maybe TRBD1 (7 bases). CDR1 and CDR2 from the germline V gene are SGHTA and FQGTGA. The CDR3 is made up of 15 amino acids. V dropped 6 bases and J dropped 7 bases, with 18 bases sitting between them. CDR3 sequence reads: CASSYSGGPVGELFF. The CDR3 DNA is TGTGCCAGCAGTTATTCAGGGGGGCCTGTCGGGGAGCTGTTTTTT.

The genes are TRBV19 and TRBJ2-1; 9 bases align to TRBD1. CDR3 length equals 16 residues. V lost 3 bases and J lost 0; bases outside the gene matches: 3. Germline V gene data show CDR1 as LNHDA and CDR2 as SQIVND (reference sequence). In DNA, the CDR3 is TGTGCCAGTAGTATGATGACAGGGGGCTCCTACAATGAGCAGTTCTTC. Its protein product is CASSMMTGGSYNEQFF.

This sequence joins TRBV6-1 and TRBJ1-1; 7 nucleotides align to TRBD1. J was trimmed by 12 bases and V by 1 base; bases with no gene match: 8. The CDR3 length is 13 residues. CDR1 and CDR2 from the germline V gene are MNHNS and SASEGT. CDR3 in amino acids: CASSEGQQGRPFF. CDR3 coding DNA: TGTGCCAGCAGTGAAGGACAACAGGGGAGGCCTTTCTTT.